The 6 T cell receptor beta chains reported below all come from one sample, sequenced in a study of blood T cells in healthy people across ages. A sample-barcoded 5' primer and a J-beta primer mix were used in a second PCR of roughly 6 to 12 cycles. TCRdb reprocessed the 5' RACE reads with MiXCR, giving one entry per CDR3 protein. The data hold roughly 730,000 distinct CDR3 sequences, with approximately 60% observed a single time. Material for sequencing was blood. Receptor source: a man aged 40-49 years in good health.

This clonotype appeared a few times. V and J are TRBV7-2 and TRBJ2-7; D call uncertain. The end of the DNA is better explained by TRBJ2-5, so the J call may be wrong. CDR3 length equals 15 residues. Germline V gene data show CDR1 as SGHTA and CDR2 as FQGNSA. The CDR3 bases are TGTGCCAGCAGCTCCACCAACGTAGGAGCGGAGACCCAGTACTTC. As protein: CASSSTNVGAETQYF.

The rearrangement joins TRBV29-1 to TRBJ2-1; 8 bases fit TRBD1. CDR3 size: 15 residues. J gave up 12 bases and V 7 bases, and 20 bases lay outside the gene matches. Germline-derived CDR1 and CDR2 are SQVTM and ANQGSEA. CDR3 protein: CSANSLTGVHRVQFF. The CDR3 DNA sequence: TGCAGCGCAAACAGCTTGACAGGGGTGCATCGGGTGCAGTTCTTC.

This CDR3 reads CASSPEQGGFNEQFF. In DNA, the CDR3 is TGCGCCAGCAGTCCCGAACAGGGGGGATTCAATGAGCAGTTCTTC. The gene calls are TRBV5-1 and TRBJ2-1; TRBD1 matches 8 bases. This CDR3 contains 15 residues. CDR1 SGHRS and CDR2 YFSETQ come from the germline V gene. Losses at the gene ends were 5 bases for V and 6 bases for J; bases not matched to a gene: 10.

This chain joins TRBV12-3 or TRBV12-4 and TRBJ2-4; the match to TRBD2 covers 9 bases. TRBJ2-5 explains the end of the DNA better; the J call may be wrong. The length of the CDR3 is 16 residues. CDR3 protein: CASSPHGSGSKETQYF. CDR3 nucleotide sequence: TGTGCCAGCAGTCCTCACGGTAGCGGGAGCAAAGAGACCCAGTACTTC.

The chain joins TRBV5-1 to TRBJ2-7; TRBD2 agrees at 8 bases. Trimming removed 5 bases from V and 3 bases from J; junction bases left unmatched: 13. The CDR3 is made up of 16 amino acids. Germline CDR1 reads SGHRS; CDR2 reads YFSETQ. The DNA of the CDR3 is TGCGCCAGCAGATCTCAAACCGGGACTAGTTTCTACGAGCAGTACTTC. Its translation: CASRSQTGTSFYEQYF.

For the CDR3, the DNA is TGTGCCAGCATTATTCAAAGTGGCCTGAGTAACACTGAAGCTTTCTTT. This codes for CASIIQSGLSNTEAFF. The chain employs TRBV2 and TRBJ1-1; the D is unclear. V lost 7 bases and J lost 2, with 20 bases in between. This CDR3 has 16 residues. Germline CDR1 is SNHLY and CDR2 is FYNNEI.